One T cell receptor beta chain is described in this entry. This sample was taken from a study of blood T cell repertoires in COVID-19. At the level of the study: From T cells, B-cell-depleted T cells, or PBMCs came the material, which was cDNA or gDNA.

V lost 5 bases to trimming and J lost 2 bases, with 9 bases between them. The CDR3 runs 13 residues. CDR1 and CDR2 from the germline V gene are MGHRA and YSYEKL. Some clones are missing from TCRdb's copy, which holds only in-frame ones; the method was immunoSEQ multiplex PCR. The sample holds about 180,000 clones; nearly 90% are singletons and the top ten take about 2.1%. The chain recombines TRBV4-1 with TRBJ2-5; D ambiguous. This clonotype originated in a man aged 18 to 30 who had recovered from COVID-19. The source material was peripheral blood. As DNA, the CDR3 is TGCGCCAGCAGCAGTACTGATCAAGAGACCCAGTACTTC. Its protein is CASSSTDQETQYF.